A selection of T cell receptor beta chains follows, all from one sample in a study of blood T cell repertoires in COVID-19. The table came from immunoSEQ multiplex PCR; TCRdb's copy has only in-frame clones and leaves some out. The profile shows a few hundred thousand clones, 80% to 90% of them singletons. Source material: peripheral blood. The receptors shown here come from a woman aged 70-85 years with acute or convalescent COVID-19. Each CDR3 is given with its conserved first and last residue. Fields, in order: J gene, D gene, V gene, clone size, CDR3 protein, CDR3 DNA. The D gene is left open where the match is weak. Rows give clone size only sometimes, using once, few, many, or a class for an expanded clone.

>TRBJ2-1|TRBD2|TRBV19|.
CASSTLAGGLSNEQFF
TGTGCCAGTAGTACCCTAGCGGGGGGGCTCAGCAATGAGCAGTTCTTC
>TRBJ1-6|.|TRBV6-6|few
CASSLWQGNNSPLHF
TGTGCCAGCAGCCTCTGGCAGGGTAATAATTCACCCCTCCACTTT
>TRBJ1-1|.|TRBV5-1|once
CASSLDPTRAEAFF
TGCGCCAGCAGCTTGGACCCTACTCGGGCTGAAGCTTTCTTT
>TRBJ2-2|TRBD1|TRBV2|.
CASGRDRGITGELFF
TGTGCCAGCGGTAGGGACAGGGGAATTACCGGGGAGCTGTTTTTT
>TRBJ2-1|.|TRBV5-5|.
CASSLEGLNEQFF
TGTGCCAGCAGCTTGGAGGGGTTAAATGAGCAGTTCTTC
>TRBJ1-1|.|TRBV7-8|.
CASSWRGMNTEAFF
TGTGCCAGCAGCTGGAGGGGCATGAACACTGAAGCTTTCTTT
>TRBJ1-1|TRBD1|TRBV6-2/TRBV6-3|.
CASSYTGETEAFF
TGTGCCAGCAGTTACACAGGGGAGACTGAAGCTTTCTTT
>TRBJ2-1|.|TRBV19|.
CASHARTSSYNEQFF
TGTGCCAGTCACGCGCGGACAAGCTCCTACAATGAGCAGTTCTTC
>TRBJ2-1|TRBD2|TRBV9|.
CASSARSSSGGFNEQFF
TGTGCCAGCAGCGCAAGATCCTCTAGCGGGGGGTTCAATGAGCAGTTCTTC
>TRBJ1-2|TRBD1|TRBV5-4|.
CASSLEGARGRANYGYTF
TGTGCCAGCAGCTTGGAGGGGGCCAGAGGGCGAGCTAACTATGGCTACACCTTC
>TRBJ2-7|.|TRBV5-1|.
CASMNQGTYEQYF
TGCGCCAGTATGAACCAGGGTACCTACGAGCAGTACTTC
>TRBJ2-2|.|TRBV18|few
CASSPGGLGELFF
TGTGCCAGCTCACCAGGGGGACTCGGGGAGCTGTTTTTT
>TRBJ2-7|TRBD2|TRBV7-8|few
CASSPLPLAGYGNYYEQYF
TGTGCCAGCAGCCCACTACCACTAGCGGGGTATGGGAACTACTACGAGCAGTACTTC
>TRBJ2-5|.|TRBV9|.
CASSVGHTLYQETQYF
TGTGCCAGCAGCGTAGGTCACACCCTGTACCAAGAGACCCAGTACTTC
>TRBJ1-5|TRBD1|TRBV19|.
CASSFQGGNQPQHF
TGTGCCAGTAGTTTTCAGGGGGGCAATCAGCCCCAGCATTTT
>TRBJ1-2|TRBD1|TRBV5-6|.
CASSAGQGARFGGYTF
TGTGCCAGCAGCGCGGGACAGGGGGCTCGTTTCGGTGGCTACACCTTC
>TRBJ1-3|.|TRBV7-2|.
CASSPPGVSGNTIYF
TGTGCCAGCAGCCCACCAGGTGTCTCTGGAAACACCATATATTTT
>TRBJ2-1|TRBD1|TRBV6-5|.
CASTKRTGTRNEQFF
TGTGCCAGCACCAAAAGGACAGGGACAAGGAATGAGCAGTTCTTC
>TRBJ1-1|.|TRBV6-5|.
CASSVQGSTEAFF
TGTGCCAGCAGCGTACAGGGCAGTACTGAAGCTTTCTTT
>TRBJ2-3|TRBD2|TRBV3-1/TRBV3-2|.
CASTLTSGGADTQYF
TGTGCCAGCACCCTTACTAGCGGGGGGGCAGATACGCAGTATTTT
>TRBJ2-2|.|TRBV10-3|.
CAISPVGHGELFF
TGTGCCATCAGTCCAGTGGGGCACGGGGAGCTGTTTTTT
>TRBJ2-3|TRBD1|TRBV7-9|.
CASSSGTGRMWYF
TGTGCCAGCAGCTCCGGGACAGGGCGAATGTGGTATTTT
>TRBJ1-1|.|TRBV3-1/TRBV3-2|.
CASSQVPGMNTEAFF
TGTGCCAGCAGCCAAGTACCGGGGATGAACACTGAAGCTTTCTTT
>TRBJ1-6|.|TRBV6-5|.
CASSYETLEGRSPLHF
TGTGCCAGCAGTTACGAAACCTTGGAGGGCCGGTCACCCCTCCACTTT
>TRBJ2-3|TRBD2|TRBV5-1|.
CASSSFSGGPVDTQYF
TGCGCCAGCAGCTCATTTAGCGGGGGCCCAGTAGATACGCAGTATTTT
>TRBJ1-1|TRBD1|TRBV19|.
CASRPTGTGKTEAFF
TGTGCCAGTAGGCCCACCGGGACAGGGAAAACTGAAGCTTTCTTT
>TRBJ1-5|.|TRBV5-1|.
CASSFDSYSNQPQHF
TGCGCCAGCAGCTTTGACAGCTATAGCAATCAGCCCCAGCATTTT
>TRBJ2-7|.|TRBV5-4|.
CASSLTGSNEQYF
TGTGCCAGCAGCTTAACCGGGTCCAACGAGCAGTACTTC
>TRBJ1-1|TRBD1|TRBV3-1/TRBV3-2|.
CASSPQGGSNTEAFF
TGTGCCAGCAGCCCCCAGGGGGGCTCCAACACTGAAGCTTTCTTT
>TRBJ1-2|.|TRBV30|.
CAWSDGLGANYGYTF
TGTGCCTGGAGCGATGGACTCGGAGCTAACTATGGCTACACCTTC
>TRBJ2-5|TRBD2|TRBV7-3|.
CASSFSSGGGETQYF
TGTGCCAGCAGCTTCTCTAGCGGGGGAGGAGAGACCCAGTACTTC
>TRBJ1-2|.|TRBV11-2|.
CASSTLTGGYGYTF
TGTGCCAGCAGCACCCTGACAGGCGGCTATGGCTACACCTTC
>TRBJ2-2|TRBD1|TRBV19|.
CASGPGTGGTGELFF
TGTGCCAGTGGTCCCGGGACAGGCGGCACCGGGGAGCTGTTTTTT
>TRBJ2-2|TRBD2|TRBV6-5|.
CASILAGRTGELFF
TGTGCCAGCATTCTAGCGGGGAGAACCGGGGAGCTGTTTTTT
>TRBJ1-2|.|TRBV12-3/TRBV12-4|.
CANSGGDPYGYTF
TGTGCCAACAGCGGGGGAGACCCCTATGGCTACACCTTC